The sample holds a few counts of the clone carrying this TCR beta chain. Its target is not known. PCR primers comprised 60 Vbeta and 13 Jbeta primers. Per the original methods: Later, 65 million to 85 million unique TCR beta chains were counted in an analysis, and roughly 11 million of them were shared. TCRdb's table, derived via immunoSEQ multiplex PCR, lists solely in-frame clones and lacks some. The DNA gave D and trimming, while V, J and clone size come from that table. This table has 160,000 or so clones, approximately 72% appearing once. The sample is drawn from a study of cytomegalovirus exposure and HLA in healthy donors. The study's findings and limits: The study flagged some 170 TCR beta chains as cytomegalovirus-associated. Data from an earlier analysis indicated that most TCR beta V segments were productive either about 90% or about 30% of the time.

The CDR3 is 14 amino acids. V dropped 0 bases and J dropped 2 bases, with 8 bases sitting between them. The V gene's germline CDR1 is SGHRS and CDR2 YFSETQ. Sequenced sample: PBMCs. The gene calls are TRBV5-1 and TRBJ1-2; D not resolved. The clonotype originates from a human donor in good health. The CDR3 here is CASSLGRENYGYTF. CDR3 DNA sequence: TGCGCCAGCAGCTTGGGTCGGGAGAACTATGGCTACACCTTC.